This entry concerns a single T cell receptor beta chain. What antigen it recognizes has not been identified. Base qualities are not recorded, but no much larger clone differs from it by a single base. The donors were healthy, HIV-negative adults who had no recently reported acute infections or vaccinations. Every donor was a Caucasian adult living in Nashville, Tennessee, USA. CD4+ T cells were enriched by magnetic negative selection, after which naive cells were positively selected on CD45RA and the negative fraction was taken as the memory subset. After blood collection by leukapheresis, PBMCs were isolated using Ficoll-Histopaque density gradient centrifugation and then cryopreserved in the vapor phase of liquid nitrogen. Analytical flow cytometry was used to check the purity and quantity of each magnetically sorted T cell population. Genomic DNA was isolated from every sorted fraction and measured by UV absorbance on a Nanodrop 2000c.

The CDR3 goes from the cysteine to the phenylalanine over 16 residues. Only the CDR3 DNA is retained, 48 bases long and in frame from the first base. After removal of 0 bases from V and 2 bases from J, the junction retains 6 bases not matched to a gene. The germline V gene gives CDR1 as SGHRS and CDR2 as YFSETQ. This record comes from a study of shared clonotypes between healthy human individuals (dated by TCRdb to about 2020). Study-level background: Three men and a couple of women, aged 18 to 49 years, made up the cohort. Per donor, three plates each were used for CD4 naive and CD4 memory, two for CD8 naive, and one for CD8 memory. Per donor, leukapheresis produced somewhere between about 0.94 and 10 billion PBMCs. To estimate repertoire size and how much clonotypes are shared between individuals, the study performed deep sequencing of blood TCR repertoires from about five healthy adults. To increase sequencing depth and limit assay-specific biases, TCR repertoire library preparation and sequencing were carried out by different laboratories using diverse techniques.

Using the deep immunoSEQ assay, multiplex PCR amplified TCR CDR3 regions from genomic DNA. For each cell subset, the extracted genomic DNA was distributed evenly across all wells of several immunoSEQ 96-well plates, and each plate served as one replicate. For sorted subsets, 200 ng of genomic DNA, equivalent to 30,000 or so T cell genomes, went into each replicate PCR. Purified libraries were measured with a Qubit 3.0 fluorometer, size-checked on a Bioanalyzer 2100, and measured again with the KAPA Library Quantification kit. Each immunoSEQ 96-well plate was sequenced on its own single-read 150-cycle Illumina NextSeq 550 flow cell. The original pipeline was this. Because only junctional sequences without quality scores were contained in the immunoSEQ output, filtering matching that applied to full-length reads could not be performed. Sequences were annotated with PyIR, a Python wrapper for IgBLAST v1.9, using IMGT germline references to assign V/J genes and CDR3. Reads were filtered out if the reads had weak V/J assignments (E-value above 1e-6), no CDR3, stop codons, out-of-frame junctions, or ambiguous translated residues. V3J clonotypes were defined as sequences sharing an identical inferred V gene, J gene, and CDR3 amino acid sequence. The percentage overlap between two repertoires was calculated by dividing the number of shared unique clonotypes by the size of the smaller repertoire. Richness of each repertoire was evaluated using RTK rarefaction, the Chao1 estimator, and Recon v2.1 estimates of unobserved clonotypes. For all TCRbeta clonotypes obtained by the gDNA method from a few donors, generation probabilities were computed with OLGA. Entries here come from immuneACCESS through TCRdb and include only in-frame sequences with V and J called. Some clones fail to appear in such tables; in the studies checked, an unresolved V gene covers under half of the shortfall, and the cause of the remainder is unknown. That table furnishes V, J and clone size, whereas the DNA furnished D and trimming. This sample is represented by over 950,000 clones; roughly 80% of them were singletons. 0.89% of the sample is taken by the ten largest.

Results the study describes overall, beyond this receptor: Sharing across a handful of donors was observed for roughly 5% of naive CD4, about 3.2% of naive CD8, 2% to 2.5% of memory CD4, and less than 0.45% of memory CD8 clonotypes. Pairwise subsampling led to the expectation that sequencing depth would affect the degree of clonotype sharing among donors. Larger estimated clonotype richness was generally found for naive subsets than for memory subsets. Sampling was restricted to blood, and TCR repertoires in tissue are likely to differ from TCR repertoires in blood. The genetic and exposure-history diversity represented was limited by the small number of donors. Compared with non-shared clonotypes, clonotypes shared by all four sorted-subset donors had higher generation probabilities. Even with the large sequencing depth, rarefaction of the sorted-subset datasets indicated that sequencing was incomplete.

The rearranged chain carries TRBV5-1 and TRBJ2-7; 9 central bases correspond to TRBD2. The TCR originated in a man aged 18 to 29 in good health. Some clones in this sample may be carry-over from other donors' samples. The material sequenced was memory CD4+ T cells from PBMCs. What the cell subset or site label conveys for this sample: CD45RA-negative fraction. In nucleotide form, the sequence is TGCGCCAGCAGCTTGGCTGGACTAGCGAGAGCCTACGAGCAGTACTTC. It specifies CASSLAGLARAYEQYF. This CDR3, with the reference TRBV5-1 and TRBJ2-7 proteins standing in past its ends, gives the full variable domain KAGVTQTPRYLIKTRGQQVTLSCSPISGHRSVSWYQQTPGQGLQFLFEYFSETQRNKGNFPGRFSGRQFSNSRSEMNVSTLELGDSALYLCASSLAGLARAYEQYFGPGTRLTVT.